This TCR beta chain was identified in a study of T cells in Graves' hyperthyroidism and ophthalmopathy. Regarding the study as a whole: In blood, most of the thyroid clonotypes expanded above 0.001 were also present. Ophthalmopathy was distinguished from stable hyperthyroidism by 13 V-J signatures.

The CDR3 is made up of 15 amino acids. The germline V gene has CDR1 SGDLS and CDR2 YYNGEE. The TCR beta CDR3 regions underwent amplification using RNA transcripts as the source. With the HTBI primer set, the TCR CDR3 went through a first round of RT-PCR. TCRdb called the multiplex PCR reads again in MiXCR, with one record for every CDR3 protein. The table shows 450,000 to 600,000 distinct CDR3 sequences, with 15% to 20% occurring only once. Diagnosing involved the use of clinical symptoms, serum thyroxine and TRAb, thyroid ultrasound and orbital computed tomography. This sample holds PBMCs from 8.5 to 10 ml fresh peripheral blood. On this clonotype itself: Its antigen is undetermined. A junction end diverges from the germline sequence, so it may reflect a read error.

The rearrangement links TRBV9 to TRBJ1-3; D is uncertain. The sample consisted of blood. The clonotype originates from a man aged 35 to 55 with Graves' ophthalmopathy. DNA of the CDR3: TGTCCCAGCAGCGTTCGTGCAAATACTGGAAACACCATATATTTT. This codes for CPSSVRANTGNTIYF. The whole variable domain, filled in from reference TRBV9 and TRBJ1-3, reads DSGVTQTPKHLITATGQRVTLRCSPRSGDLSVYWYQQSLDQGLQFLIQYYNGEERAKGNILERFSAQQFPDLHSELNLSSLELGDSALYFCPSSVRANTGNTIYFGEGSWLTVV.